Here is one T cell receptor (beta chain) with its context. Antigen unknown. A far larger clone is just one base off, so this is likely a read error. Other DNA sequences of this sample code for an identical CDR3. The data are from a study of shared clonotypes between healthy human individuals. Study conclusions and caveats: Only blood was sampled; tissue repertoires likely differ.

Unsorted samples, those not sorted, used some 89 million PBMCs for genomic DNA. The length of the CDR3 is 16 residues. CDR1 and CDR2 (germline): MNHEY, SMNVEV (reference sequence). Repertoires were generated with immunoSEQ multiplex PCR, while TCRdb's copy carries only in-frame clones and drops some. The repertoire holds some 450,000 clones, with roughly 80% as singletons. This chain connects TRBV27 to TRBJ2-7; no definite D call. This TCR came from a woman in her forties in good health. Some clones in this sample may be carry-over from other donors' samples. What was sequenced was PBMCs. CDR3 sequence (DNA): TGTGCCAGCAGTCTATCTGGCTACCCAGACCTTTACGAGCAGTACTTC. It translates to CASSLSGYPDLYEQYF.